The clone carrying this T cell receptor (beta chain) was observed a few times. This sample was included in a study of T-cell reconstitution after alpha-beta-depleted transplantation in children. Unique molecular identifiers tagged the TCRbeta library. Each CDR3 protein is one row after TCRdb ran MiXCR on the PCR reads. Of 360,000 or so distinct CDR3 sequences listed, approximately 20% were seen once; the top ten hold 3.8%. This receptor was identified in a human donor who donated a stem cell graft to a child with acute myeloid leukemia. The input for sequencing was PBMCs from the stem cell graft donor, taken from the stem cell graft.

The DNA of the CDR3 is TGTGCCAGCAGATCTCAACCGGGTGAAAAACTGTTTTTT. It yields the protein CASRSQPGEKLFF. This chain uses TRBV27 with TRBJ1-4; D gene unclear. There are 13 residues in the CDR3. Trimming cost V 6 bases and J 7 bases, with 12 bases left between them. Per the germline V gene, CDR1 is MNHEY and CDR2 is SMNVEV (reference sequence).